This record concerns one T cell receptor beta chain sequence. Its antigen is unidentified. This entry comes from a study of T cell responses to AZD1222 COVID-19 vaccine. Study at large: Second doses that came at about 4 or about 12 weeks were put together.

Overall study findings and caveats: Of spike-specific TCRs, nearly half reportedly target regions left unmutated in variants. Donors were largely white British and mainly female; clonal diversity was possibly underestimated. CD4 TCRs associated with vaccination spanned spike, dominating at 160-218 and 743-854.

Sequenced by immunoSEQ multiplex PCR; TCRdb stores in-frame clones only, minus some. The table records about 120,000 clones, over 85% of them present only once. The germline gives CDR1 LNHDA, CDR2 SQIVND (reference sequence). V was clipped by 5 bases and J by 0 bases, with 8 bases between them. This CDR3 contains 14 residues. The material was peripheral blood, obtained on day 0 of AZD1222 vaccination. This chain connects TRBV19 to TRBJ1-5, with D hard to call. This receptor was identified in an adult in good health. The CDR3 sequence: CASSARYSNQPQHF. Written as DNA, the CDR3 is TGTGCCAGTAGTGCCAGGTATAGCAATCAGCCCCAGCATTTT.